This TCR beta chain was recorded in a study of cytomegalovirus exposure and HLA in healthy donors. Germline V CDR1 and CDR2: SQVTM, ANQGSEA. The V gene lost 6 bases and the J gene lost 0 bases, with 21 bases spanning the gap. The length of the CDR3 is 17 residues. For this clone: Its antigen is not known.

A multiplex PCR was run with 60 Vbeta primers and 13 Jbeta primers. Repertoires were generated with immunoSEQ multiplex PCR, while TCRdb's copy carries only in-frame clones and drops some. The profile shows around 130,000 clones, around three quarters of them singletons. Points from the study as a whole: Later analysis suggested links between common viral pathogens and several top significant clusters. The study listed approximately 160 cytomegalovirus-associated TCR beta chains. Earlier analysis looked at TCR beta V segments, and most were productive about 87% or about 30% of the time. A later analysis reportedly identified an Asian-associated ancestry cluster as carrying fewer N-insertions than the approximately 730-donor mean.

The chain is built from TRBV29-1 and TRBJ2-1; weak D call: TRBD1 (6 bases). Sequencing input: PBMCs. This receptor was identified in a man between 25 and 39 years old in good health and CMV-seronegative. CDR3 in amino acids: CSVHPGTKISSYNEQFF. The DNA of the CDR3 is TGCAGCGTCCACCCCGGGACAAAAATTAGCTCCTACAATGAGCAGTTCTTC.